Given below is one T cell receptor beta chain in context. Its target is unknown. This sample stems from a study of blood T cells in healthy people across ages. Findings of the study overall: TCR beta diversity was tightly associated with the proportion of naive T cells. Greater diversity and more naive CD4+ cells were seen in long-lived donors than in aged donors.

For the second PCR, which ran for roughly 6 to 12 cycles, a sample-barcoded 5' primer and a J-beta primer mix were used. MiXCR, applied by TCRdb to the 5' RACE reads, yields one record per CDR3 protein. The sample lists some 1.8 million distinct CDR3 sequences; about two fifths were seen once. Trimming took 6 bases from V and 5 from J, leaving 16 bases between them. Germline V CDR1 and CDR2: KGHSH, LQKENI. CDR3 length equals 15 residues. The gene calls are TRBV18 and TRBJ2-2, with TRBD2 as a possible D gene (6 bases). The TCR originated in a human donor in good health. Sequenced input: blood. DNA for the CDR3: TGTGCCAGCTCCTTCCACGGAGGAGGGACCGGGGAGCTGTTTTTT. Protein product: CASSFHGGGTGELFF.